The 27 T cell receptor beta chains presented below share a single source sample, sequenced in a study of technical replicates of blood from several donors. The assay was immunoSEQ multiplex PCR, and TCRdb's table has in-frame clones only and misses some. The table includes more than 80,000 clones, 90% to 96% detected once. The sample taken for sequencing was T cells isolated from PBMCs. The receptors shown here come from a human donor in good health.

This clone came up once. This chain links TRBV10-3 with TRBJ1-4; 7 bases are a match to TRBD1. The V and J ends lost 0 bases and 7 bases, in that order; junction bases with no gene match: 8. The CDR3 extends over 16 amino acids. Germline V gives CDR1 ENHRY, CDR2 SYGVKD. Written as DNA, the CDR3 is TGTGCCATCAGTGAGTCTCTGGGACAGAGACTTGAAAAACTGTTTTTT. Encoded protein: CAISESLGQRLEKLFF.

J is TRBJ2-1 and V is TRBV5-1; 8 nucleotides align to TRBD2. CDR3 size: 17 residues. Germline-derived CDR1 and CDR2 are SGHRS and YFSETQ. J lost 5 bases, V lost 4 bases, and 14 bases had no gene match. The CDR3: CASSPEPIGGGDNEQFF. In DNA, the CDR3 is TGCGCCAGCAGCCCCGAACCGATCGGGGGGGGAGACAATGAGCAGTTCTTC.

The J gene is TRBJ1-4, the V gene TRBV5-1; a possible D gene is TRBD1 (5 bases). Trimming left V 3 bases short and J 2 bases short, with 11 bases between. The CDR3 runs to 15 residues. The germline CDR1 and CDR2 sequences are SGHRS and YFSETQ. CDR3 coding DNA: TGCGCCAGCAGCTCAGAGGGGACTACTAATGAAAAACTGTTTTTT. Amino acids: CASSSEGTTNEKLFF. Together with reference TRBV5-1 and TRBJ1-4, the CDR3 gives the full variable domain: KAGVTQTPRYLIKTRGQQVTLSCSPISGHRSVSWYQQTPGQGLQFLFEYFSETQRNKGNFPGRFSGRQFSNSRSEMNVSTLELGDSALYLCASSSEGTTNEKLFFGSGTQLSVL.

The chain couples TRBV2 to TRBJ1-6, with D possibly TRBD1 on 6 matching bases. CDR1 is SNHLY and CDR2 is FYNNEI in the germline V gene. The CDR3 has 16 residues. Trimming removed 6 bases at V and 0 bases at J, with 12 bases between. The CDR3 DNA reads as TGTGCCAGCAGAGCAGGGGCAAACTCCTATAATTCACCCCTCCACTTT. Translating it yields CASRAGANSYNSPLHF. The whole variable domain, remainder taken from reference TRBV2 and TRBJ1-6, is EPEVTQTPSHQVTQMGQEVILRCVPISNHLYFYWYRQILGQKVEFLVSFYNNEISEKSEIFDDQFSVERPDGSNFTLKIRSTKLEDSAMYFCASRAGANSYNSPLHFGNGTRLTVT.

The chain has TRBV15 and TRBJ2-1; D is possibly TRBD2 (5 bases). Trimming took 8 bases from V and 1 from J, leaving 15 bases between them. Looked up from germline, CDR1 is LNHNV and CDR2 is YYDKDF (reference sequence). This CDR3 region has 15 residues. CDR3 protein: CATGSGRGSYNEQFF. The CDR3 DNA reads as TGTGCCACCGGAAGCGGTAGAGGATCCTACAATGAGCAGTTCTTC.

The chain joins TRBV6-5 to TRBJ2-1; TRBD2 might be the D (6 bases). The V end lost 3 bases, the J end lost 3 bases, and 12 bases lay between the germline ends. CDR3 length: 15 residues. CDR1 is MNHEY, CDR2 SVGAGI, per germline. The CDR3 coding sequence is TGTGCCAGCAGTTATTTCGGGAGAAGCTACAATGAGCAGTTCTTC. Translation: CASSYFGRSYNEQFF.

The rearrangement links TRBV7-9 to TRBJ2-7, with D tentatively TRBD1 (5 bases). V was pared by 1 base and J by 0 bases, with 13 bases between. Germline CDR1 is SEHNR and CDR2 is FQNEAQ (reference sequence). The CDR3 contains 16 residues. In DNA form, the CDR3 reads TGTGCCAGCAGCTTAGGGGTAGGGGCATACTCCTACGAGCAGTACTTC. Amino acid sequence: CASSLGVGAYSYEQYF. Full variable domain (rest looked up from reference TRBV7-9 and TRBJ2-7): DTGVSQNPRHKITKRGQNVTFRCDPISEHNRLYWYRQTLGQGPEFLTYFQNEAQLEKSRLLSDRFSAERPKGSFSTLEIQRTEQGDSAMYLCASSLGVGAYSYEQYFGPGTRLTVT.

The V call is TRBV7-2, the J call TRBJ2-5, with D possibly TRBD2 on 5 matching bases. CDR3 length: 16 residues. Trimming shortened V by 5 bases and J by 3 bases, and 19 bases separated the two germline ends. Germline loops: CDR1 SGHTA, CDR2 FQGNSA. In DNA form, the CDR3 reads TGTGCCAGCAGCGATCCTTCAGGAACGGGGAAAGAGACCCAGTACTTC. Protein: CASSDPSGTGKETQYF. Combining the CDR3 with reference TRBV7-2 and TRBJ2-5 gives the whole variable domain GAGVSQSPSNKVTEKGKDVELRCDPISGHTALYWYRQSLGQGLEFLIYFQGNSAPDKSGLPSDRFSAERTGGSVSTLTIQRTQQEDSAVYLCASSDPSGTGKETQYFGPGTRLLVL.

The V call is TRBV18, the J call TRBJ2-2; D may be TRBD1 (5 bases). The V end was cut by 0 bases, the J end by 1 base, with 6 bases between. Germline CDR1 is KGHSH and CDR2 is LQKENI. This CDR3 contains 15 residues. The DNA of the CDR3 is TGTGCCAGCTCACCACCCGACAGGAACACCGGGGAGCTGTTTTTT. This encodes CASSPPDRNTGELFF.

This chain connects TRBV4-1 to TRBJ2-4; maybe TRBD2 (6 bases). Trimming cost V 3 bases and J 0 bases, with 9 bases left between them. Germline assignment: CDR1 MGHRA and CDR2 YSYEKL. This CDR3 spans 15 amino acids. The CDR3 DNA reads TGCGCCAGCAGCCAGACGGGACTAGCCAAAAACATTCAGTACTTC. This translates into CASSQTGLAKNIQYF.

The CDR3: CSAGRGLQETQYF. In nucleotides, the CDR3 is TGCAGCGCTGGCCGGGGATTGCAAGAGACCCAGTACTTC. This chain joins TRBV29-1 and TRBJ2-5; perhaps TRBD2 as D (5 bases). Germline V gives CDR1 SQVTM, CDR2 ANQGSEA. Trimming stripped 7 bases from V and 2 bases from J, with 14 bases between. This CDR3 contains 13 residues.

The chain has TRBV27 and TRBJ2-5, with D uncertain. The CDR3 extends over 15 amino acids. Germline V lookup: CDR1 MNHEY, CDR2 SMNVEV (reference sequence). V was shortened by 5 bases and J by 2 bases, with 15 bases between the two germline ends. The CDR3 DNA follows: TGTGCCAGCAGTCTAACAACAACAGAACAAGAGACCCAGTACTTC. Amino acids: CASSLTTTEQETQYF.

The CDR3: CASSLAGLDTQYF. In DNA form, the CDR3 reads TGTGCCAGCAGCTTAGCGGGCCTAGATACGCAGTATTTT. The chain employs TRBV7-8 and TRBJ2-3; D is ambiguous. The V gene lost 0 bases and the J gene lost 5 bases, with 6 bases spanning the gap. This CDR3 spans 13 amino acids. Germline V gene sequence: CDR1 SGHVS, CDR2 FQNEAQ. Full variable domain (outside the CDR3, taken from reference TRBV7-8 and TRBJ2-3): GAGVSQSPRYKVAKRGQDVALRCDPISGHVSLFWYQQALGQGPEFLTYFQNEAQLDKSGLPSDRFFAERPEGSVSTLKIQRTQQEDSAVYLCASSLAGLDTQYFGPGTRLTVL.

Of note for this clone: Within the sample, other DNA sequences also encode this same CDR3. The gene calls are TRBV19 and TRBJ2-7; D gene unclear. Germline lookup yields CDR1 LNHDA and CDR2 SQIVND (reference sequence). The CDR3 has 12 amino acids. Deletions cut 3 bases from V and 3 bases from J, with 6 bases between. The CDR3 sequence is CASSIGGYEQYF. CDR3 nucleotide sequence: TGTGCCAGTAGTATTGGCGGCTACGAGCAGTACTTC.

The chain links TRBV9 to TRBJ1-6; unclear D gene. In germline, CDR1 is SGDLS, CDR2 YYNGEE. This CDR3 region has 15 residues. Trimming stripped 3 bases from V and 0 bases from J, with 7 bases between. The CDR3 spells CASSARSSYNSPLHF. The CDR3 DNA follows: TGTGCCAGCAGCGCACGGAGCTCCTATAATTCACCCCTCCACTTT.

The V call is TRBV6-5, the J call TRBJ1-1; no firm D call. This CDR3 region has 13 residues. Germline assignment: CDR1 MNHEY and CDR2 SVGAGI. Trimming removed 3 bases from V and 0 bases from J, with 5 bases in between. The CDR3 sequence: CASSYAVNTEAFF. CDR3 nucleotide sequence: TGTGCCAGCAGTTATGCGGTGAACACTGAAGCTTTCTTT.

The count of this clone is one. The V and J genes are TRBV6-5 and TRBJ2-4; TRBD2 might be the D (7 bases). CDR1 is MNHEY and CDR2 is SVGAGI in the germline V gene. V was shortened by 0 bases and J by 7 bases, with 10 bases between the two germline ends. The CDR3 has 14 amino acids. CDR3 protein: CASSYSEGGNIQYF. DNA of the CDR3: TGTGCCAGCAGTTACTCGGAGGGGGGGAACATTCAGTACTTC.

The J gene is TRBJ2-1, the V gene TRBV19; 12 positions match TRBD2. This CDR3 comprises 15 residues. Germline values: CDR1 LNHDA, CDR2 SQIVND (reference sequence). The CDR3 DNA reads TGTGCGGCTGGGCTAGCGGGAGGGCCTTGGGATGAGCAGTTCTTC. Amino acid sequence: CAAGLAGGPWDEQFF.

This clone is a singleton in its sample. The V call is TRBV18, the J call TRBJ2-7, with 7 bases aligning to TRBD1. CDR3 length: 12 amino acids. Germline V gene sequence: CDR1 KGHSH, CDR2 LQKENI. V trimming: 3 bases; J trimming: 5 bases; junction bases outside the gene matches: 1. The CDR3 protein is CASSPTGNEQYF. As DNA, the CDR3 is TGTGCCAGCTCACCGACAGGGAACGAGCAGTACTTC.

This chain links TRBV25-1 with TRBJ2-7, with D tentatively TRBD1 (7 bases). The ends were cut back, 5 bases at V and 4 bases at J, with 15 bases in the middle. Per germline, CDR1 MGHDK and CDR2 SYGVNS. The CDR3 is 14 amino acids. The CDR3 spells CASSPGDSRYEQYF. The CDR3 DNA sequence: TGTGCCAGCAGTCCGGGGGACAGCAGGTACGAGCAGTACTTC.

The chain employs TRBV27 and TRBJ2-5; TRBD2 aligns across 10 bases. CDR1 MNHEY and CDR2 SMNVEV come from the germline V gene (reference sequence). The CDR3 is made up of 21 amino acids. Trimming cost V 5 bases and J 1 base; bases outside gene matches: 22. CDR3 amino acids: CASSPQPLRTSGYILQETQYF. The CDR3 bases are TGTGCCAGCAGTCCCCAACCACTCCGGACTAGCGGATATATACTCCAAGAGACCCAGTACTTC.

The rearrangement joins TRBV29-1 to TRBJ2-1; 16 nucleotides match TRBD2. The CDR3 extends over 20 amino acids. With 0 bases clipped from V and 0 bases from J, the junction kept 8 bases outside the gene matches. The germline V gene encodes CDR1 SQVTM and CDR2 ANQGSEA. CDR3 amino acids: CSVEEGLAGGPSSSYNEQFF. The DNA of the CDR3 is TGCAGCGTTGAAGAGGGACTAGCGGGGGGGCCTTCAAGCTCCTACAATGAGCAGTTCTTC.

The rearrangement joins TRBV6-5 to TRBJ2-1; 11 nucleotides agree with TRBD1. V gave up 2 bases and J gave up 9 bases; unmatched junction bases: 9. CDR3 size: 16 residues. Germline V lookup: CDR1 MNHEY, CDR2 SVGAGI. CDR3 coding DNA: TGTGCCAGCAGTTACGCCGCCGGGACAGGGGGGGCTGAGCAGTTCTTC. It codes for CASSYAAGTGGAEQFF.

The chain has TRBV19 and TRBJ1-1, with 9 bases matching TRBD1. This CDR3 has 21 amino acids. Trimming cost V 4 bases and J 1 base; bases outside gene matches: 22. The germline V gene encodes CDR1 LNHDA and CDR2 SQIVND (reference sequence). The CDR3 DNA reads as TGTGCCAGTAGTAAAACCTTGCGGGACAGGGTTTTTTTGTCGGGGAACACTGAAGCTTTCTTT. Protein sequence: CASSKTLRDRVFLSGNTEAFF.

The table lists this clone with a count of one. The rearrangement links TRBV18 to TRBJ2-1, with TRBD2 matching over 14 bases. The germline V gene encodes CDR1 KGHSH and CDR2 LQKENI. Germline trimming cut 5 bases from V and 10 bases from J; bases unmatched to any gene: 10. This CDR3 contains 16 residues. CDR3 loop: CASSLAGLAGVGEQFF. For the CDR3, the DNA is TGTGCCAGCTCATTAGCGGGACTAGCGGGAGTCGGGGAGCAGTTCTTC.

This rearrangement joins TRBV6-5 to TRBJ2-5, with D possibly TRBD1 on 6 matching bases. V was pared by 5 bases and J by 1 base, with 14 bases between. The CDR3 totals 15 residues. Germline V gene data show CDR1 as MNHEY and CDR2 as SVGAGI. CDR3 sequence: CASSRQARGQETQYF. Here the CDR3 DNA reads TGTGCCAGCAGTCGACAGGCTCGGGGCCAAGAGACCCAGTACTTC.

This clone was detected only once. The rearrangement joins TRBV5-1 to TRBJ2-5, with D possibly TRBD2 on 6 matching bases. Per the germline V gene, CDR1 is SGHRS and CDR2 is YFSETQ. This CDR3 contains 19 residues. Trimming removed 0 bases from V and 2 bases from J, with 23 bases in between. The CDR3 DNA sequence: TGCGCCAGCAGCTTGGGGCTGAGTTCCGGAGCCGGGACTCAAGAGACCCAGTACTTC. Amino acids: CASSLGLSSGAGTQETQYF.